This T cell receptor (beta chain) was sequenced during a study of T cells in localized non-small cell lung cancer (TCRdb year 2020). Notes on the research overall: T cell repertoires of 236 early-stage NSCLC patients were analyzed, with tumors being compared against uninvolved tumor-adjacent lungs. The cohort was made up of roughly 250 treatment-naive NSCLC patients whose localized lung tumors had been resected. The mean age of the NSCLC patients was less than 70 years, with approximately 130 men and around 110 women.

The immunoSEQ Assay was used to sequence TCR beta CDR3 regions from DNA. In the original analysis: To compute T cell density, TCR beta template counts were normalized to usable DNA, which was estimated by amplifying housekeeping genes. The preseqR package was used to estimate richness by extrapolating to 400,000 templates for PBMC samples and to 120,000 templates for tissue samples. Clonality was taken to be one minus Pielou's evenness. To identify tissue-enriched TCRs, differential abundance testing was run on productive amino-acid clonotypes with a minimum total count of 5 and an alpha of 0.1. Repertoire overlap between compartments was quantified with the Jaccard Index and Morisita Overlap Index. TCR beta CDR3s were clustered by GLIPH together with public tetramer-defined viral CDR3s, and at least three viral sequences plus V-gene enrichment were required for viral motifs. This is the immuneACCESS table as TCRdb keeps it, with only in-frame sequences that have V and J called. A part of the clones is gone; compared with another copy, unresolved V genes explain less than half, and the rest is unexplained. The DNA gave D and trimming, while V, J and clone size come from that table. This sample comprises roughly 1,100 clones, around 30% of them detected only once. Clones ranked in the top ten supply around 30% of the sample.

Reading the germline V gene (reference sequence) gives CDR1 LNHDA and CDR2 SQIVND. The CDR3 has 14 amino acids, counting the end cysteine and phenylalanine. This entry keeps only the CDR3 DNA: 42 bases, framed from base 1. At the junction V is shortened by 5 bases and J by 2 bases, with 12 bases in between. Two independent pathologists confirmed that the uninvolved adjacent lung, which was taken at least 2 cm from the tumor margin, was free of atypia. At diagnosis, tumor, uninvolved tumor-adjacent lung and peripheral blood were collected and then preserved as a mix of FFPE and fresh-frozen material. This clone appeared a single time. Its antigen has not been determined. No clone much larger than this one lies a single base away; base qualities are absent. Study-level results and caveats: Of the top 100 tumor clones, a median of approximately 60 were detected in paired uninvolved adjacent lung; around 30 were also among that lung's top 100. Longer overall survival was associated with higher T cell density in blood, whereas shorter survival was associated with higher clonality in adjacent lung. Since the design was exploratory, TCR variables were selected using unadjusted p-values with no false-discovery rate correction. The highest T cell clonality was observed in uninvolved tumor-adjacent lung, where clonality exceeded that of tumor, suggesting that antigenic responses were more focused in uninvolved tumor-adjacent lung. Multi-region tumor sequencing was not performed, so intratumor heterogeneity could not be excluded.

This chain is built from TRBV19 and TRBJ2-5; TRBD1 is perhaps the D gene, given 5 matching bases. The clonotype comes from a man aged 40-75 years with stage I squamous cell lung carcinoma. This sample comprised normal lung tissue next to the tumor, obtained before any cancer treatment. CDR3 sequence: CASSQVQGQETQYF. Read as DNA, the sequence is TGTGCCAGTAGTCAGGTCCAGGGACAAGAGACCCAGTACTTC. Full variable domain (CDR3 extended with the reference TRBV19 and TRBJ2-5 proteins): DGGITQSPKYLFRKEGQNVTLSCEQNLNHDAMYWYRQDPGQGLRLIYYSQIVNDFQKGDIAEGYSVSREKKESFPLTVTSAQKNPTAFYLCASSQVQGQETQYFGPGTRLLVL.